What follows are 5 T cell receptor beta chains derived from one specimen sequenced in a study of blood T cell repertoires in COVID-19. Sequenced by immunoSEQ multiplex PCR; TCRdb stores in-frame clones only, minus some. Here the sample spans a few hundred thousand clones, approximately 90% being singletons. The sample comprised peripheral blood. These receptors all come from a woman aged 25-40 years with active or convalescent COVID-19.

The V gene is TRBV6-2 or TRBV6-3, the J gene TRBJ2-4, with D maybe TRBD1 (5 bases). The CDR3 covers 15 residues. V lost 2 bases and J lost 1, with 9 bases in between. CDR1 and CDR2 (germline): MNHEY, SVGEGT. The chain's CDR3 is CASSYRGLAKNIQYF. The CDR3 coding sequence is TGTGCCAGCAGTTACAGGGGCCTCGCCAAAAACATTCAGTACTTC.

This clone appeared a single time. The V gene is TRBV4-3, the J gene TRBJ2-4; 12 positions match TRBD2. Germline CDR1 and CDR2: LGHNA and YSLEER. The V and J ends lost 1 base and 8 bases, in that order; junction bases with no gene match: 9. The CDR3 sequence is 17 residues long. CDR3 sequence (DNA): TGCGCCAGCAGCCAAGCGGCTAGCGGGGGGGCGTGGGACATTCAGTACTTC. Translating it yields CASSQAASGGAWDIQYF.

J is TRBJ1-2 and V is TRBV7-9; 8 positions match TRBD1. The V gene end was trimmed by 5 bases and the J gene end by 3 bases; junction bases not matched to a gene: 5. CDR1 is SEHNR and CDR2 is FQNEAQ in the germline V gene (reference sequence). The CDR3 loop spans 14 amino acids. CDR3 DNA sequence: TGTGCCAGCAGCGGGGAGGACAGGGACTATGGCTACACCTTC. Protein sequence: CASSGEDRDYGYTF.

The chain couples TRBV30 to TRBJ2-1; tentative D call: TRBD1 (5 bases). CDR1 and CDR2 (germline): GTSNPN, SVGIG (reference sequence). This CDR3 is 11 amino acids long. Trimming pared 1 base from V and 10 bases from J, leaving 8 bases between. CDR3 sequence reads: CAWSAGYEQFF. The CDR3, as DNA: TGTGCCTGGAGTGCAGGGTACGAGCAGTTCTTC.

CDR3 amino acids: CASSDPRRGQETQYF. The CDR3 DNA is TGTGCCAGCAGTGACCCCCGGCGGGGCCAAGAGACCCAGTACTTC. This chain joins TRBV25-1 and TRBJ2-5; D is possibly TRBD2 (6 bases). The CDR3 extends over 15 amino acids. V was clipped by 3 bases and J by 1 base, with 12 bases between them. The germline V gene encodes CDR1 MGHDK and CDR2 SYGVNS.